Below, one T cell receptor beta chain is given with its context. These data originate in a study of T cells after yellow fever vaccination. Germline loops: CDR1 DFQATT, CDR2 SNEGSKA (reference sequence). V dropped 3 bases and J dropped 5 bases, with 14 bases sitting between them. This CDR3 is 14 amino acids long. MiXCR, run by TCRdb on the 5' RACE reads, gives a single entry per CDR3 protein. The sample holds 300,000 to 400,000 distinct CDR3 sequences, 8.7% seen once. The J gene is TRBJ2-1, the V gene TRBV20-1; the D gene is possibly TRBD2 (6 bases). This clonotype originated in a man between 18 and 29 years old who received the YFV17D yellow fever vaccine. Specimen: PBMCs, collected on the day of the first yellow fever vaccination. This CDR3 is CSASVGGRNNEQFF. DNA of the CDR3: TGCAGTGCTAGTGTTGGGGGGAGGAACAATGAGCAGTTCTTC.